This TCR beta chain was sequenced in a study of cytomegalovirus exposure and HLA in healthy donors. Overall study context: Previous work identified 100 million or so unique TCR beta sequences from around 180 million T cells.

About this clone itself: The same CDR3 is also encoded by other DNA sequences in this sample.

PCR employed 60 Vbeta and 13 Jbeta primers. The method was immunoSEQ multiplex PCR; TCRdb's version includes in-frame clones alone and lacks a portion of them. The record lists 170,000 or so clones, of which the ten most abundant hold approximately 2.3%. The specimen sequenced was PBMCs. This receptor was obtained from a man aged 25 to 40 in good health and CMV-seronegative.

Here the CDR3 DNA reads TGTGCCAGCGGCCGGGGCACAGATACGCAGTATTTT. It yields the protein CASGRGTDTQYF. This chain links TRBV2 with TRBJ2-3; D remains unclear. CDR3 size: 12 residues. V gave up 8 bases and J gave up 1 base, with 7 bases separating them. CDR1 SNHLY and CDR2 FYNNEI come from the germline V gene.